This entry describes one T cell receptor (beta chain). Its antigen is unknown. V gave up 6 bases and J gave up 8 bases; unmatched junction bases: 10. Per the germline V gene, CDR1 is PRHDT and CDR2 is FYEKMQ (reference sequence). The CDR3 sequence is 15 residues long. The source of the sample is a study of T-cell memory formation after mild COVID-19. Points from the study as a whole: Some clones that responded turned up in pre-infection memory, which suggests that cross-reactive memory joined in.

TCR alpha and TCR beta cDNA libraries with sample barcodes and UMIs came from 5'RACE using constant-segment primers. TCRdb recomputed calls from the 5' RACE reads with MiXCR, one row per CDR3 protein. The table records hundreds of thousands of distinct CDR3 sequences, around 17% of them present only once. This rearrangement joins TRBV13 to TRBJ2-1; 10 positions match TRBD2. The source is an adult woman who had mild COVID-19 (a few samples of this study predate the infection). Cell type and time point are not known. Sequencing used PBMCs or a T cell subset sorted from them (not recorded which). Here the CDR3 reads CASRVLAGPWDEQFF. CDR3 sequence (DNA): TGTGCCAGCAGGGTACTAGCGGGACCCTGGGATGAGCAGTTCTTC. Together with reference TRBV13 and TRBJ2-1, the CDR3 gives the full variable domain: AAGVIQSPRHLIKEKRETATLKCYPIPRHDTVYWYQQGPGQDPQFLISFYEKMQSDKGSIPDRFSAQQFSDYHSELNMSSLELGDSALYFCASRVLAGPWDEQFFGPGTRLTVL.